This T cell receptor (beta chain) was documented in a study of control samples from healthy donors and cancer patients. Only in-frame clones appear in the TCRdb table, and some are missing; sequencing was by immunoSEQ multiplex PCR. This sample yields approximately 100,000 clones, of which around 88% are seen a single time; about 18% belongs to the top ten. The V segment lost 3 bases and the J segment 8 bases; nucleotides outside the gene matches: 8. CDR3 length equals 14 residues. Germline CDR1 MNHEY, CDR2 SMNVEV (reference sequence). The sample consisted of PBMCs. The receptor was isolated from a man in his fifties or sixties with lung cancer. The rearrangement joins TRBV27 to TRBJ1-2; 8 nucleotides agree with TRBD1. CDR3 coding DNA: TGTGCCAGCAGTTTGCAGGGGGCTGTGGGGGGCTACACCTTC. Amino acids: CASSLQGAVGGYTF.